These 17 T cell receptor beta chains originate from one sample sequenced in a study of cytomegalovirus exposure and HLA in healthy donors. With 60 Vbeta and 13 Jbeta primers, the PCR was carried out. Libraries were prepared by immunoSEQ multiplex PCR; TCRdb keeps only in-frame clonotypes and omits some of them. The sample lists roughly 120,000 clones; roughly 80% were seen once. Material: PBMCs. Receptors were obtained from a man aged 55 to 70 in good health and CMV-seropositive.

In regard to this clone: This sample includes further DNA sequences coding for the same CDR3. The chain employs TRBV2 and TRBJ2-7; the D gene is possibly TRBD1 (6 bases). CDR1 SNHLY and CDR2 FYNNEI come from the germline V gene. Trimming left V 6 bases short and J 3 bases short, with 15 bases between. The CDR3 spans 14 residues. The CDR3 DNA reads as TGTGCCAGCAGGCGGCAGGGGCCATTCTACGAGCAGTACTTC. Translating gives CASRRQGPFYEQYF. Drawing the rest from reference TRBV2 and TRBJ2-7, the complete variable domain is EPEVTQTPSHQVTQMGQEVILRCVPISNHLYFYWYRQILGQKVEFLVSFYNNEISEKSEIFDDQFSVERPDGSNFTLKIRSTKLEDSAMYFCASRRQGPFYEQYFGPGTRLTVT.

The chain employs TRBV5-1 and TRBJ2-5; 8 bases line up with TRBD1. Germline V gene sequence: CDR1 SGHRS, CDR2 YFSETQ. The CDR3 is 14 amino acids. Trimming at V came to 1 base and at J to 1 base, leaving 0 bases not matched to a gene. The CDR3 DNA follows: TGCGCCAGCAGCTTGACAGGGGGCCAAGAGACCCAGTACTTC. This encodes CASSLTGGQETQYF.

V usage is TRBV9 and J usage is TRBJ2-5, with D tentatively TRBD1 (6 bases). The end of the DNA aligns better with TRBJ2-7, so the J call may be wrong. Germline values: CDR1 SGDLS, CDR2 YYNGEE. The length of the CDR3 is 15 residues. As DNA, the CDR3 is TGTGCCAGCAGCGTAGCTGGGACATCCAACTACGAGCAGTACTTC. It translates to CASSVAGTSNYEQYF.

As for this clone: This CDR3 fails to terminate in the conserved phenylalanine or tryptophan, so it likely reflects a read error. The CDR3 DNA reads as TGTGCCAGCAGCTCTCGCGGACAGGGAAAGGCCGGGGAGCTGTTTTCT. Translating it yields CASSSRGQGKAGELFS. The V call is TRBV9, the J call TRBJ2-2; TRBD1 agrees at 8 bases. V gave up 4 bases and J gave up 6 bases; unmatched junction bases: 11. The CDR3 runs to 16 residues. Germline values: CDR1 SGDLS, CDR2 YYNGEE.

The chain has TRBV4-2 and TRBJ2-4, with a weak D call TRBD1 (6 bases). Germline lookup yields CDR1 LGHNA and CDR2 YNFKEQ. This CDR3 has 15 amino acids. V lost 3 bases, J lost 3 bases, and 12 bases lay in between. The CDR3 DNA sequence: TGTGCCAGCAGCCAGTTAGGACAGAACAAAAACATTCAGTACTTC. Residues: CASSQLGQNKNIQYF.

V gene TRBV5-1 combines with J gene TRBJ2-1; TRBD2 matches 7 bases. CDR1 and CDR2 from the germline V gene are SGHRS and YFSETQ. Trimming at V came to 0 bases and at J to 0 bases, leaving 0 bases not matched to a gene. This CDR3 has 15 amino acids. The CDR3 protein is CASSLGGGSYNEQFF. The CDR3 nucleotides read TGCGCCAGCAGCTTGGGGGGGGGCTCCTACAATGAGCAGTTCTTC.

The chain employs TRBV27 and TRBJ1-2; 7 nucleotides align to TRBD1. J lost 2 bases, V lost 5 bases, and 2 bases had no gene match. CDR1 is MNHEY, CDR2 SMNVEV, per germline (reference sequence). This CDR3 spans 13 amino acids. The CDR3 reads CASSATGNYGYTF. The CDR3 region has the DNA TGTGCCAGCAGTGCGACAGGGAACTATGGCTACACCTTC.

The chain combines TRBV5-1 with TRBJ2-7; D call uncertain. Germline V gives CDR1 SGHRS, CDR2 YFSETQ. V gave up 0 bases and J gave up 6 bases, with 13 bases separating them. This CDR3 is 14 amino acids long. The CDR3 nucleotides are TGCGCCAGCAGCTTGGGACTGGAATCGGGCGAGCAGTACTTC. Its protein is CASSLGLESGEQYF.

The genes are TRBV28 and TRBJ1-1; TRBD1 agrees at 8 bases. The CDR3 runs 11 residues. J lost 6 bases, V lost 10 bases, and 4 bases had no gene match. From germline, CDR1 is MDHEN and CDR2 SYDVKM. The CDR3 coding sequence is TGTGCCACCAGGGGGCTGTCTGAAGCTTTCTTT. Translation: CATRGLSEAFF.

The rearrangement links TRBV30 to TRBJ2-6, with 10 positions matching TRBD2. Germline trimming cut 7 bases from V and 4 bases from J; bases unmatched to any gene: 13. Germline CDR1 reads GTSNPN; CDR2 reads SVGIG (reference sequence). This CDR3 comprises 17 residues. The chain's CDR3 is CASQTSGPPSGANVLTF. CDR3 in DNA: TGTGCCTCTCAGACTAGCGGGCCTCCATCCGGGGCCAACGTCCTGACTTTC.

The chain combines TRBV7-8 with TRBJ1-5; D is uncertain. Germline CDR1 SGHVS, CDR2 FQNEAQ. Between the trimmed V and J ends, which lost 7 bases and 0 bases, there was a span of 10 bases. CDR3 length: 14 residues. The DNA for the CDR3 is TGTGCCAGCAAGGGAGCCGATAGCAATCAGCCCCAGCATTTT. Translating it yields CASKGADSNQPQHF.

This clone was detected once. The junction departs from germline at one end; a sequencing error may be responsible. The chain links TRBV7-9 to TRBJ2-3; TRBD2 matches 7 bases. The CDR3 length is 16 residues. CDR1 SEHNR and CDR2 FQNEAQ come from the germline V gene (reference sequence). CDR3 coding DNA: TGTGCCAGCAGCCTAGCGGCAGGGATGTCCACAGATACGCAGTATTTT. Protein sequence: CASSLAAGMSTDTQYF. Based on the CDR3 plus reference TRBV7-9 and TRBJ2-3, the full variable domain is DTGVSQNPRHKITKRGQNVTFRCDPISEHNRLYWYRQTLGQGPEFLTYFQNEAQLEKSRLLSDRFSAERPKGSFSTLEIQRTEQGDSAMYLCASSLAAGMSTDTQYFGPGTRLTVL.

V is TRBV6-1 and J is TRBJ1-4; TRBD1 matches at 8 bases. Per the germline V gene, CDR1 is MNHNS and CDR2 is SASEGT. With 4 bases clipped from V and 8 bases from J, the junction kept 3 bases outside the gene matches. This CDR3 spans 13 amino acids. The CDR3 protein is CASSVDRGEKLFF. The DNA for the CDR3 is TGTGCCAGCAGTGTAGACAGGGGAGAAAAACTGTTTTTT.

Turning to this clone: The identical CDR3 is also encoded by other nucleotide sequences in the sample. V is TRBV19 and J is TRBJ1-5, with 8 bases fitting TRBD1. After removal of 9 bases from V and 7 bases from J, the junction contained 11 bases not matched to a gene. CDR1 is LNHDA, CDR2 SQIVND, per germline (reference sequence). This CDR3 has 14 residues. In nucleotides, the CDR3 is TGTGCCAGCAGAACTCAGGGGGCCGGGCAGCCCCAGCATTTT. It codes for CASRTQGAGQPQHF.

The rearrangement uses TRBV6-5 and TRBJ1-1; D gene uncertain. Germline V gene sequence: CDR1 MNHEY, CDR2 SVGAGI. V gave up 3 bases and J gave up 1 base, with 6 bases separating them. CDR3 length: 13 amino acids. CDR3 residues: CASSYGGNTEAFF. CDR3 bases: TGTGCCAGCAGTTATGGAGGGAACACTGAAGCTTTCTTT.

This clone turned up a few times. The CDR3 loop is CASSSPGTDTQYF. The DNA of the CDR3 is TGTGCCAGCAGCTCCCCCGGCACAGATACGCAGTATTTT. The chain couples TRBV9 to TRBJ2-3; D remains ambiguous. The CDR3 length is 13 residues. The V end lost 4 bases, the J end lost 1 base, and 7 bases lay between the germline ends. Germline V CDR1 and CDR2: SGDLS, YYNGEE.

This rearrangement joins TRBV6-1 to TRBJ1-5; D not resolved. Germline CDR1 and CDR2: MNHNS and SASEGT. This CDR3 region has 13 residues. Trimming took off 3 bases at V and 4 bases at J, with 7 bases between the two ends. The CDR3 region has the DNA TGTGCCAGCAGTGATACGAGGAATCAGCCCCAGCATTTT. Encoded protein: CASSDTRNQPQHF.